This TCR beta chain was sequenced in a study of blood T cell repertoires in COVID-19. About the study: Both acute and convalescent COVID-19 samples were obtained from the United States, Italy and Spain.

Trimming stripped 4 bases from V and 7 bases from J, with 14 bases between. The CDR3 consists of 15 residues. Germline V gene lookup returns CDR1 SGHVS and CDR2 FNYEAQ. The method was immunoSEQ multiplex PCR; TCRdb's version includes in-frame clones alone and lacks a portion of them. This table holds roughly 160,000 clones, roughly 88% found once. Sequences were obtained from peripheral blood. The rearrangement uses TRBV7-6 and TRBJ1-6; D remains unclear. This sequence was found in a woman aged 60-70 years with acute or convalescent COVID-19. This CDR3 reads CASSSPGNTNSPLHF. The CDR3 DNA reads TGTGCCAGCAGCTCACCGGGTAATACAAATTCACCCCTCCACTTT. The whole variable domain, remainder taken from reference TRBV7-6 and TRBJ1-6, is GAGVSQSPRYKVTKRGQDVALRCDPISGHVSLYWYRQALGQGPEFLTYFNYEAQQDKSGLPNDRFSAERPEGSISTLTIQRTEQRDSAMYRCASSSPGNTNSPLHFGNGTRLTVT.